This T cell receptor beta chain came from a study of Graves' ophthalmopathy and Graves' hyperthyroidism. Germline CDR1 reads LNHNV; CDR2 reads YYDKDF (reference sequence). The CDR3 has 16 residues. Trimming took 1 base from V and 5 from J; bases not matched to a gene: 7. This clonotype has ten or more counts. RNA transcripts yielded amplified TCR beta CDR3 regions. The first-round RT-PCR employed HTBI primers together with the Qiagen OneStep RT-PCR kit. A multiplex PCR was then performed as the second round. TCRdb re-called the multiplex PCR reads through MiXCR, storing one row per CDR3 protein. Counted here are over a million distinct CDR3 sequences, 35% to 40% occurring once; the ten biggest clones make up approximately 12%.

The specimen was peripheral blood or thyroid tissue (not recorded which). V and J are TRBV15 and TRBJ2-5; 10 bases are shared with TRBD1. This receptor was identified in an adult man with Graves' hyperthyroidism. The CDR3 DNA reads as TGTGCCACCAGCAGAGTTTTAGACAGGGGGCTGGAGACCCAGTACTTC. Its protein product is CATSRVLDRGLETQYF. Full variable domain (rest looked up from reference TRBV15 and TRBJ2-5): DAMVIQNPRYQVTQFGKPVTLSCSQTLNHNVMYWYQQKSSQAPKLLFHYYDKDFNNEADTPDNFQSRRPNTSFCFLDIRSPGLGDTAMYLCATSRVLDRGLETQYFGPGTRLLVL.